One and the same sample provided the 3 T cell receptor beta chains below, sequenced in a study of CD4 T cells in relation to SARS-CoV-2 and coronaviruses. Profiled with immunoSEQ multiplex PCR; TCRdb holds only in-frame clones, not every one. Of roughly 30,000 clones listed, 74% were seen once; the top ten hold roughly 25%. These receptors have no known antigen. The unexposed donors gave CD4+ T cells in about 2011-2019, prior to COVID-19. Isolation of CD4+ T cells took place after around eleven days in culture. The sample was CD4+ T cells from PBMCs, cultured in vitro. The receptors derive from a human donor in good health.

The chain uses TRBV6-4 and TRBJ1-3; a possible D gene is TRBD1 (5 bases). This CDR3 has 16 residues. V was trimmed by 6 bases and J by 1 base, leaving 16 bases between them. In germline, CDR1 is MRHNA, CDR2 SNTAGT. CDR3 DNA: TGTGCCAGCAGGGGGTTCAGGGATCTTTCTGGAAACACCATATATTTT. Its protein is CASRGFRDLSGNTIYF.

This clone was observed a handful of times. The genes are TRBV29-1 and TRBJ2-1, with TRBD2 matching 10 bases. Trimming took 8 bases from V and 7 from J; bases not matched to a gene: 8. The CDR3 spans 13 residues. Germline CDR1 SQVTM, CDR2 ANQGSEA. The CDR3 region has the DNA TGCAGCTTCGGGACTAGCGCTAAGAATGAGCAGTTCTTC. Protein sequence: CSFGTSAKNEQFF.

The chain employs TRBV7-2 and TRBJ2-1; 9 bases map to TRBD1. CDR3 length: 14 residues. Trimming took 4 bases from V and 6 from J; bases not matched to a gene: 4. The V gene's germline CDR1 is SGHTA and CDR2 FQGNSA. CDR3 in amino acids: CASSSQGAGNEQFF. In DNA, the CDR3 is TGTGCCAGCAGCTCACAGGGGGCTGGCAATGAGCAGTTCTTC.